The rows below give T cell receptor beta chains drawn from one sample of a study of CD8 T cells in ankylosing spondylitis. TCRdb recomputed calls from the 5' RACE reads with MiXCR, one row per CDR3 protein. The data hold nearly 350,000 distinct CDR3 sequences, with approximately 15% observed a single time. The source material was blood, either unsorted or a sorted T cell fraction (not recorded which). These receptors all stem from a male donor with ankylosing spondylitis or in good health (not recorded which). Each CDR3 is given with its conserved first and last residue. The D gene is left open where the match is weak. Some rows have no size entry. The others give once, few or many, or a class for an expanded clone.

j_call v_call d_call clone_size cdr3_aa cdr3_nt
TRBJ1-1 TRBV11-2 . few CASSLQGRQTEAFF TGTGCCAGCAGCTTACAGGGGCGCCAAACTGAAGCTTTCTTT
TRBJ2-2 TRBV4-2 . . CASSQEEARATNTGELFF TGTGCCAGCAGCCAAGAGGAGGCGAGGGCCACGAACACCGGGGAGCTGTTTTTT
TRBJ2-3 TRBV20-1 TRBD2 . CSAQTSGSTDTQYF TGCAGTGCTCAGACTAGCGGTAGCACAGATACGCAGTATTTT
TRBJ2-2 TRBV30 . few CAWSEGPRLFF TGTGCCTGGAGTGAGGGCCCAAGGTTGTTTTTT
TRBJ2-3 TRBV29-1 . many CSVGRSTTDTQYF TGCAGCGTTGGAAGGAGCACCACAGATACGCAGTATTTT
TRBJ2-7 TRBV20-1 TRBD2 . CSATGTSGDEQYF TGCAGTGCGACCGGGACTAGCGGGGACGAGCAGTACTTC
TRBJ1-1 TRBV28 TRBD1 . CASRTGGARDTEAFF TGTGCCAGCAGGACAGGGGGCGCGAGGGACACTGAAGCTTTCTTT
TRBJ2-3 TRBV24-1 . . CATSTSSPDTQYF TGTGCCACCAGTACGAGCTCCCCAGATACGCAGTATTTT
TRBJ2-5 TRBV5-1 . few CASSIPGMTAQYF TGCGCCAGCAGTATTCCTGGGATGACAGCCCAGTACTTC
TRBJ2-7 TRBV11-2 . . CASSLGRSGWKQYF TGTGCCAGCAGCTTAGGGCGGTCCGGGTGGAAGCAGTACTTC
TRBJ2-1 TRBV12-3/TRBV12-4 TRBD1 . CASSMTGGYTEQFF TGTGCCAGCAGTATGACAGGGGGGTATACTGAGCAGTTCTTC
TRBJ1-3 TRBV11-2 . . CASSFPGRGTIYF TGTGCCAGCAGCTTCCCCGGGCGGGGCACCATATATTTT
TRBJ2-1 TRBV7-9 TRBD2 few CASSPGWGGEQFF TGTGCCAGCAGCCCCGGTTGGGGGGGGGAGCAGTTCTTC
TRBJ1-2 TRBV20-1 . few CSARGGNGYTF TGCAGTGCCCGGGGGGGTAATGGCTACACCTTC
TRBJ2-6 TRBV21-1 . few CASSKPGTASGANVLTF TGTGCCAGCAGCAAACCCGGGACAGCCTCTGGGGCCAACGTCCTGACTTTC
TRBJ1-4 TRBV29-1 TRBD1 many CSVKETGDEKLFF TGCAGCGTTAAGGAGACAGGGGATGAAAAACTGTTTTTT
TRBJ2-1 TRBV3-1 TRBD2 . CASSRGLASNEQFF TGTGCCAGCAGCCGGGGACTAGCGAGCAATGAGCAGTTCTTC
TRBJ2-3 TRBV11-2 . . CATQSGWRTDTQYF TGTGCCACTCAATCAGGGTGGCGCACAGATACGCAGTATTTT
TRBJ2-7 TRBV3-1 . . CASSQEAAAYEQYF TGTGCCAGCAGCCAAGAAGCGGCAGCCTACGAGCAGTACTTC
TRBJ2-1 TRBV11-2 . few CASSLGHQNEQFF TGTGCCAGCAGCTTAGGTCACCAAAATGAGCAGTTCTTC
TRBJ1-5 TRBV12-3/TRBV12-4 TRBD1 many CASSLGGGINQPQHF TGTGCCAGCAGTTTAGGAGGGGGCATTAATCAGCCCCAGCATTTT
TRBJ2-1 TRBV15 TRBD1 many CATTSDRAARSYNEQFF TGTGCCACCACTTCGGACAGGGCTGCGCGCTCCTACAATGAGCAGTTCTTC
TRBJ2-7 TRBV7-9 . . CASSPTGTVHEQYF TGTGCCAGCAGCCCCACCGGGACGGTGCACGAGCAGTACTTC
TRBJ1-2 TRBV29-1 . many CSGSWSMDGYTF TGCAGCGGATCCTGGTCGATGGATGGCTACACCTTC
TRBJ2-7 TRBV10-3 . few CAISHEPPLEQYF TGTGCCATCAGCCATGAACCACCCCTCGAGCAGTACTTC
TRBJ2-7 TRBV7-2 TRBD1 . CASSLTGTANSYEQYF TGTGCCAGCAGCTTAACCGGGACAGCTAACTCCTACGAGCAGTACTTC
TRBJ2-1 TRBV3-1 . . CASSRDSFQLSSYNEQFF TGTGCCAGCAGCCGAGACTCTTTCCAGCTAAGCTCCTACAATGAGCAGTTCTTC
TRBJ2-3 TRBV3-1 . few CASSQPDFPSTDTQYF TGTGCCAGCAGCCAACCGGATTTCCCTAGCACAGATACGCAGTATTTT
TRBJ2-2 TRBV7-7 . . CASSPSGYTGELFF TGTGCCAGCAGCCCAAGCGGTTACACCGGGGAGCTGTTTTTT
TRBJ2-2 TRBV9 TRBD2 few CASSIRGLGTGELFF TGTGCCAGCAGCATACGGGGACTAGGGACCGGGGAGCTGTTTTTT
TRBJ2-7 TRBV10-3 . . CASSSTPRDEQYF TGTGCCTCCTCGTCGACCCCCCGGGACGAGCAGTACTTC
TRBJ2-7 TRBV7-2 . . CASSLVYEGSEQYF TGTGCCAGCAGCTTAGTGTACGAGGGGAGCGAGCAGTACTTC
TRBJ2-5 TRBV5-1 . . CASSLETGRGETQYF TGCGCCAGCAGCTTGGAGACGGGGCGGGGAGAGACCCAGTACTTC
TRBJ2-7 TRBV20-1 . . CSASGGSYEQYF TGCAGTGCTAGCGGGGGCTCCTACGAGCAGTACTTC
TRBJ1-2 TRBV5-1 . few CASSFGLDPIYGYTF TGCGCCAGCAGCTTTGGACTCGACCCGATCTATGGCTACACCTTC
TRBJ2-7 TRBV2 . . CASRRDGTEQYF TGTGCCAGCAGGAGGGACGGGACAGAGCAGTACTTC
TRBJ2-2 TRBV5-1 TRBD1 few CASSLTRTGPGELFF TGCGCCAGCAGCTTAACCCGGACAGGGCCCGGGGAGCTGTTTTTT
TRBJ2-2 TRBV12-3/TRBV12-4 . few CASTWWAVNTGELFF TGTGCCAGCACCTGGTGGGCGGTGAACACCGGGGAGCTGTTTTTT
TRBJ1-2 TRBV25-1 . few CASSEASQGKGGYTF TGTGCCAGCAGTGAAGCCTCTCAGGGGAAGGGGGGCTACACCTTC
TRBJ2-1 TRBV5-1 . few CASSLRENTYNEQFF TGCGCCAGCAGCTTGCGGGAGAACACCTACAATGAGCAGTTCTTC
TRBJ2-7 TRBV5-1 . . CASSLAQAYSYEQYF TGCGCCAGCAGCTTGGCCCAGGCGTACTCCTACGAGCAGTACTTC
TRBJ2-1 TRBV29-1 . few CSVDTSNEQFF TGCAGCGTTGACACTAGCAATGAGCAGTTCTTC
TRBJ2-7 TRBV10-3 . few CAISAVNVYEQYF TGTGCCATCAGTGCAGTGAACGTCTACGAGCAGTACTTC
TRBJ2-7 TRBV4-1 . . CASSQDETKGSYEQYF TGCGCCAGCAGCCAAGATGAGACTAAGGGTTCCTACGAGCAGTACTTC
TRBJ1-2 TRBV2 . few CASYEGTHGYTF TGTGCCAGCTATGAGGGTACCCATGGCTACACCTTC
TRBJ2-1 TRBV5-1 TRBD2 many CASSRTSGYNEQFF TGCGCCAGCAGCCGGACTAGCGGATACAATGAGCAGTTCTTC
TRBJ2-3 TRBV10-2 TRBD2 few CASSEKSGRGSTDTQYF TGCGCCAGCAGTGAGAAGAGTGGGCGGGGGAGCACAGATACGCAGTATTTT
TRBJ2-7 TRBV5-5 TRBD2 . CASSQTPGLTSYEQYF TGTGCCAGCAGCCAAACCCCGGGACTAACCTCCTACGAGCAGTACTTC
TRBJ2-5 TRBV3-1 . many CASSQVQETQYF TGTGCCAGCAGCCAAGTCCAAGAGACCCAGTACTTC
TRBJ2-7 TRBV5-1 . once CASRTGTESYEQYF TGCGCCAGCCGGACCGGGACGGAGTCCTACGAGCAGTACTTC
TRBJ1-2 TRBV6-5 . . CASSYSKAGEGYGYTF TGTGCCAGCAGTTACTCGAAGGCAGGGGAGGGGTATGGCTACACCTTC
TRBJ1-1 TRBV12-3/TRBV12-4 . many CASSRREMNTEAFF TGTGCCAGCAGTAGAAGAGAGATGAACACTGAAGCTTTCTTT
TRBJ2-7 TRBV20-1 TRBD1 . CSAQGVLGSYEQYF TGCAGTGCTCAGGGGGTCCTTGGCTCCTACGAGCAGTACTTC
TRBJ2-7 TRBV7-9 . few CASVGTYEQYF TGTGCCAGTGTAGGGACCTACGAGCAGTACTTC